This passage covers 27 T cell receptor beta chains from one sample sequenced in a study of blood T cell repertoires in COVID-19. Using immunoSEQ multiplex PCR, the repertoire was profiled, and TCRdb retains in-frame clones only, with some absent. The data hold 150,000 to 200,000 clones, with about 82% observed a single time. The material sequenced was peripheral blood. The source of these receptors is a woman younger than 45 with acute or convalescent COVID-19.

In DNA form, the CDR3 reads TGTGCCAGCAGCTTAGGGGCAATAGTAGCAGGGTCAGATACGCAGTATTTT. This sequence encodes CASSLGAIVAGSDTQYF. The chain links TRBV7-8 to TRBJ2-3; maybe TRBD1 (5 bases). Trimming cost V 1 base and J 4 bases, with 18 bases left between them. The CDR3 sequence is 17 residues long. Per the germline V gene, CDR1 is SGHVS and CDR2 is FQNEAQ. Together with reference TRBV7-8 and TRBJ2-3, the CDR3 gives the full variable domain: GAGVSQSPRYKVAKRGQDVALRCDPISGHVSLFWYQQALGQGPEFLTYFQNEAQLDKSGLPSDRFFAERPEGSVSTLKIQRTQQEDSAVYLCASSLGAIVAGSDTQYFGPGTRLTVL.

The chain couples TRBV12-1 to TRBJ2-2; the table assigns TRBD1, which was not confirmed against the DNA. TRBV12-1 is annotated as a pseudogene. The length of the CDR3 is 19 residues. The DNA for the CDR3 is TGTGCCAGCAGCTCTACGAGAAAACAGGACAGGGAACTCACCGGGGAGCTGTTTTTT. Translated: CASSSTRKQDRELTGELFF.

Worth noting for this clone: At one end, the junction sequence differs from germline, possibly due to a read error. This rearrangement joins TRBV6-2 or TRBV6-3 to TRBJ2-2, with TRBD1 matching 12 bases. Germline CDR1 MNHEY, CDR2 SVGEGT. This CDR3 spans 16 amino acids. CDR3 DNA: TGTGCCAGCAGATACTCCGGGACAGGGGGCTTCGGGGAGCTGTTTTTT. This codes for CASRYSGTGGFGELFF.

The genes are TRBV28 and TRBJ1-4; 10 positions match TRBD1. CDR3 size: 15 residues. V trimming: 6 bases; J trimming: 7 bases; junction bases outside the gene matches: 8. Germline assignment: CDR1 MDHEN and CDR2 SYDVKM. This CDR3 is CASRRDRGYGEKLFF. The CDR3 DNA follows: TGTGCCAGCAGGCGGGACAGGGGATATGGTGAAAAACTGTTTTTT.

This chain uses TRBV7-8 with TRBJ1-3; D unresolved. The V gene lost 4 bases and the J gene lost 2 bases, with 12 bases spanning the gap. The CDR3 spans 15 residues. From germline, CDR1 is SGHVS and CDR2 FQNEAQ. The CDR3 coding sequence is TGTGCCAGCAGCTCCCGCGACAAAACTGGAAACACCATATATTTT. The encoded protein is CASSSRDKTGNTIYF.

The chain recombines TRBV4-3 with TRBJ1-5; TRBD1 is a possible D gene (5 bases). V was pared by 1 base and J by 3 bases, with 10 bases between. This CDR3 comprises 15 residues. CDR1 LGHNA and CDR2 YSLEER come from the germline V gene. Written as DNA, the CDR3 is TGCGCCAGCAGCCAAGGGTACAGGTCCAATCAGCCCCAGCATTTT. The encoded protein is CASSQGYRSNQPQHF.

The chain combines TRBV29-1 with TRBJ1-1; 8 bases agree with TRBD1. The junction had 9 bases not matched to a gene; V was cut back by 5 bases and J by 4 bases. Per the germline V gene, CDR1 is SQVTM and CDR2 is ANQGSEA. The CDR3 extends over 14 amino acids. CDR3 DNA sequence: TGCAGCGTTCCCAGGGGGCCGTGGCTCACTGAAGCTTTCTTT. Amino acid sequence: CSVPRGPWLTEAFF.

This chain joins TRBV28 and TRBJ2-1; D ambiguous. This CDR3 is built from 14 residues. With 6 bases removed from V and 7 bases from J, the gap between germline ends came to 16 bases. Germline-derived CDR1 and CDR2 are MDHEN and SYDVKM. The CDR3 nucleotides are TGTGCCAGCAGGTCACCGCACCTAGGTAATGAGCAGTTCTTC. Amino acids: CASRSPHLGNEQFF. Variable domain in full (rest from reference TRBV28 and TRBJ2-1): DVKVTQSSRYLVKRTGEKVFLECVQDMDHENMFWYRQDPGLGLRLIYFSYDVKMKEKGDIPEGYSVSREKKERFSLILESASTNQTSMYLCASRSPHLGNEQFFGPGTRLTVL.

The rearrangement links TRBV5-1 to TRBJ2-3, with D maybe TRBD1 (5 bases). Germline values: CDR1 SGHRS, CDR2 YFSETQ. The CDR3 is 16 residues long. The V gene lost 3 bases and the J gene lost 2 bases, with 16 bases spanning the gap. The CDR3 nucleotides read TGCGCCAGCAGCTATACTCCTCACAGGAACACAGATACGCAGTATTTT. As protein: CASSYTPHRNTDTQYF. Full variable domain (rest looked up from reference TRBV5-1 and TRBJ2-3): KAGVTQTPRYLIKTRGQQVTLSCSPISGHRSVSWYQQTPGQGLQFLFEYFSETQRNKGNFPGRFSGRQFSNSRSEMNVSTLELGDSALYLCASSYTPHRNTDTQYFGPGTRLTVL.

As regards this clone: One junction end does not reproduce the germline sequence, and a read error may be involved. This sequence joins TRBV7-7 and TRBJ2-1, with a possible D match to TRBD1 (5 bases). The CDR3 totals 15 residues. Germline V gene sequence: CDR1 SSHAT, CDR2 FNYEAQ (reference sequence). For the CDR3, the DNA is TGTGCTAGCAGCTTAGAGATGGGGCCCAACAATGAGCAGTTCTTC. This sequence encodes CASSLEMGPNNEQFF.

The rearrangement links TRBV7-8 to TRBJ2-7, with D possibly TRBD1 on 6 matching bases. Looked up from germline, CDR1 is SGHVS and CDR2 is FQNEAQ. The CDR3 runs 17 residues. Trimming took 6 bases from V and 3 from J, leaving 24 bases between them. CDR3 region: CASSYIVGDTPGYEQYF. The CDR3, as DNA: TGTGCCAGCAGTTATATCGTTGGGGACACCCCAGGCTACGAGCAGTACTTC.

In this sample, this clone turned up once. J is TRBJ2-1 and V is TRBV29-1, with D possibly being TRBD2 (5 bases). Germline CDR1 is SQVTM and CDR2 is ANQGSEA. V lost 1 base to trimming and J lost 7 bases, with 8 bases between them. The CDR3 totals 12 residues. This CDR3 is CSVEGRENEQFF. As DNA, the CDR3 is TGCAGCGTTGAAGGTAGGGAGAATGAGCAGTTCTTC.

V and J are TRBV29-1 and TRBJ2-5; possible D gene TRBD2, 7 bases. The CDR3 spans 12 residues. The germline gives CDR1 SQVTM, CDR2 ANQGSEA. V was trimmed by 4 bases and J by 5 bases, leaving 11 bases between them. The CDR3 nucleotides are TGCAGCGTTGTACAGGGAGGGGAGACCCAGTACTTC. Its translation: CSVVQGGETQYF. Variable domain in full (rest from reference TRBV29-1 and TRBJ2-5): SAVISQKPSRDICQRGTSLTIQCQVDSQVTMMFWYRQQPGQSLTLIATANQGSEATYESGFVIDKFPISRPNLTFSTLTVSNMSPEDSSIYLCSVVQGGETQYFGPGTRLLVL.

The CDR3 reads CASSSGGRSETQYF. The DNA of the CDR3 is TGTGCCAGCAGCTCAGGAGGGCGGTCGGAGACCCAGTACTTC. This chain joins TRBV6-1 and TRBJ2-5; possibly TRBD2 for D (6 bases). V lost 6 bases to trimming and J lost 5 bases, with 16 bases between them. CDR3 length: 14 amino acids. Germline lookup yields CDR1 MNHNS and CDR2 SASEGT.

This clone was recorded only once. This sample includes further DNA sequences coding for the same CDR3. The rearrangement links TRBV28 to TRBJ1-2; D unclear. V was pared by 2 bases and J by 2 bases, with 3 bases between. CDR1 is MDHEN and CDR2 is SYDVKM in the germline V gene. This CDR3 contains 12 residues. CDR3 nucleotide sequence: TGTGCCAGCAGTTTAGGCAACTATGGCTACACCTTC. Residues: CASSLGNYGYTF.

V is TRBV28 and J is TRBJ1-2; D perhaps matches TRBD1 (5 bases). V lost 4 bases and J 3 bases, leaving 9 bases between the germline ends. Germline lookup yields CDR1 MDHEN and CDR2 SYDVKM. This CDR3 has 13 amino acids. The CDR3 is CASSSLTDYGYTF. The CDR3 nucleotides read TGTGCCAGCAGTTCCCTGACAGACTATGGCTACACCTTC.

In DNA, the CDR3 is TGTGCCAGCAGTTTAGGAGGGAATGAGCAGTTCTTC. It yields the protein CASSLGGNEQFF. The V and J genes are TRBV12-3 or TRBV12-4 and TRBJ2-1; tentative D call: TRBD2 (5 bases). V was trimmed by 1 base and J by 7 bases, leaving 5 bases between them. The CDR3 runs 12 residues.

V is TRBV11-2 and J is TRBJ2-5; TRBD2 agrees at 10 bases. J was trimmed by 5 bases and V by 10 bases; bases with no gene match: 13. Germline V lookup: CDR1 SGHAT, CDR2 FQNNGV. The CDR3 has 15 residues. The CDR3 loop reads CAISSGSLKGETQYF. The CDR3 DNA is TGTGCCATATCTAGCGGGAGCCTAAAAGGGGAGACCCAGTACTTC.

This clone is a singleton in its sample. The chain links TRBV6-5 to TRBJ1-1; TRBD1 is a possible D gene (5 bases). Trimming pared 0 bases from V and 3 bases from J, leaving 8 bases between. CDR3 size: 14 residues. The germline gives CDR1 MNHEY, CDR2 SVGAGI. The CDR3 DNA sequence: TGTGCCAGCAGTTACTCGGGGGGGTACACTGAAGCTTTCTTT. This translates into CASSYSGGYTEAFF.

The chain joins TRBV12-3 or TRBV12-4 to TRBJ2-2, with D perhaps TRBD2 (5 bases). There are 12 residues in the CDR3. Trimming cost V 1 base and J 8 bases, with 5 bases left between them. The CDR3 loop is CASSLGGGELFF. In DNA form, the CDR3 reads TGTGCCAGCAGTTTAGGAGGGGGGGAGCTGTTTTTT.

This chain links TRBV5-8 with TRBJ1-4; 7 nucleotides match TRBD1. V shed 5 bases and J 3 bases; nucleotides not matched to a gene: 10. CDR1 SGHTS and CDR2 YDEGEE come from the germline V gene. The CDR3 is made up of 16 amino acids. The CDR3 bases are TGTGCCAGCAGTACAGGGGATTTTTTTGCTAATGAAAAACTGTTTTTT. This translates into CASSTGDFFANEKLFF.

This chain uses TRBV23-1 with TRBJ1-6; 8 positions agree with TRBD1. TRBV23-1 belongs to the ORF category, with a function that is uncertain. The ends lost 9 bases at V and 2 bases at J; junction bases unmatched: 6. This CDR3 has 15 residues. CDR3 nucleotides: TGCGCCAGTACGACAGGGGACACCTATAATTCACCCCTCCACTTT. The encoded protein is CASTTGDTYNSPLHF.

This chain joins TRBV19 and TRBJ2-5; tentative D call: TRBD1 (5 bases). Trimming took 5 bases from V and 5 from J, leaving 9 bases between them. The CDR3 is made up of 12 amino acids. Germline values: CDR1 LNHDA, CDR2 SQIVND (reference sequence). The CDR3 nucleotides are TGTGCCAGTAGTCCAGGGTGGGAGACCCAGTACTTC. Encoded protein: CASSPGWETQYF.

V usage is TRBV28 and J usage is TRBJ2-3; 11 bases agree with TRBD2. Germline V gene lookup returns CDR1 MDHEN and CDR2 SYDVKM. The CDR3 has 15 amino acids. V shed 7 bases, J shed 6 bases, and the junction held 9 bases outside the gene matches. In DNA, the CDR3 is TGTGCCAGCACCCTTTTAGCGGGGGGGCTGGATACGCAGTATTTT. Translation: CASTLLAGGLDTQYF.

This clone has only one observation. The rearrangement joins TRBV7-2 to TRBJ1-6, with a weak D call TRBD1 (6 bases). Between the trimmed V and J ends, which lost 9 bases and 7 bases, there was a span of 22 bases. The CDR3 runs to 16 residues. The V gene's germline CDR1 is SGHTA and CDR2 FQGNSA. The CDR3 is CASKQGVGPKNSPLHF. CDR3 DNA: TGTGCCAGTAAACAGGGAGTTGGCCCTAAGAATTCACCCCTCCACTTT.

V and J are TRBV5-6 and TRBJ1-1; D gene unclear. Germline V lookup: CDR1 SGHDT, CDR2 YYEEEE. The CDR3 is 12 amino acids. V gave up 6 bases and J gave up 8 bases, with 14 bases separating them. Written as DNA, the CDR3 is TGTGCCAGCACCTGGTTTGAAGAGGAAGCTTTCTTT. Translating gives CASTWFEEEAFF.

V usage is TRBV20-1 and J usage is TRBJ1-2, with no clear D. The CDR3 is 11 residues long. From germline, CDR1 is DFQATT and CDR2 SNEGSKA (reference sequence). The V end lost 6 bases, the J end lost 4 bases, and 9 bases lay between the germline ends. The CDR3: CSAASVYGYTF. CDR3 DNA: TGCAGTGCCGCCAGCGTCTATGGCTACACCTTC.